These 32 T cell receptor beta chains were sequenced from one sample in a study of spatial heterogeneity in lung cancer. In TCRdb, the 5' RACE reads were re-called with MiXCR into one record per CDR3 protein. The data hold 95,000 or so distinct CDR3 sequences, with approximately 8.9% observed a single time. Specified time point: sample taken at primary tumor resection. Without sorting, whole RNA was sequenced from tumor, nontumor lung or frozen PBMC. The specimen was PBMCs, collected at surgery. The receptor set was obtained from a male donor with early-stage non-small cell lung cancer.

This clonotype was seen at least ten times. The CDR3 here is CASSRTSGRAHTQYF. CDR3 DNA sequence: TGTGCCAGCAGCCGGACTAGCGGGCGAGCCCATACGCAGTATTTT. The chain links TRBV12-3 or TRBV12-4 to TRBJ2-3, with 11 positions matching TRBD2. The CDR3 spans 15 residues. With 6 bases clipped from V and 7 bases from J, the junction kept 9 bases outside the gene matches.

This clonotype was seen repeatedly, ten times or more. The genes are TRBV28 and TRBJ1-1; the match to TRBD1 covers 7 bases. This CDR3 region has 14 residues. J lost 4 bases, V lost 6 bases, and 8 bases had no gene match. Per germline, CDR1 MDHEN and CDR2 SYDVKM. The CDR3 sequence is CASSGQDQGTEAFF. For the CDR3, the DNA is TGTGCCAGCAGCGGACAGGATCAGGGCACTGAAGCTTTCTTT.

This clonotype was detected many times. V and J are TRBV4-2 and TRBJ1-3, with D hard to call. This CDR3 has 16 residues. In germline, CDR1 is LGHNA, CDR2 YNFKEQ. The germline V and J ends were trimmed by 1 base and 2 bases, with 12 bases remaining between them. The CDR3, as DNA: TGTGCCAGCAGCCAAGCCTCCCCGTCCCCTGGAAACACCATATATTTT. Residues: CASSQASPSPGNTIYF.

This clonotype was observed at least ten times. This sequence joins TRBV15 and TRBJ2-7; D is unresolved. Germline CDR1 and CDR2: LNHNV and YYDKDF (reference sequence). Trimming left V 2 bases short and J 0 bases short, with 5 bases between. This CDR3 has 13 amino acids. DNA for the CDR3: TGTGCCACCAGCAGAACCTTCTCCTACGAGCAGTACTTC. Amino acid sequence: CATSRTFSYEQYF.

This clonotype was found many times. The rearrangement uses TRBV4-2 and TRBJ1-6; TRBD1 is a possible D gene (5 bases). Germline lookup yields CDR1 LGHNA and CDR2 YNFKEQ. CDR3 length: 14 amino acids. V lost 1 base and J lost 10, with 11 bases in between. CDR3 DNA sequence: TGTGCCAGCAGCCAAGGGTTAGGGGACTCACCCCTCCACTTT. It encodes CASSQGLGDSPLHF.

Here the CDR3 reads CAWKGTGRETQYF. CDR3 in DNA: TGTGCCTGGAAAGGGACAGGGCGAGAGACCCAGTACTTC. The chain employs TRBV30 and TRBJ2-5; TRBD1 matches 9 bases. This CDR3 contains 13 residues. V gave up 4 bases and J gave up 4 bases; unmatched junction bases: 4. Germline V CDR1 and CDR2: GTSNPN, SVGIG (reference sequence).

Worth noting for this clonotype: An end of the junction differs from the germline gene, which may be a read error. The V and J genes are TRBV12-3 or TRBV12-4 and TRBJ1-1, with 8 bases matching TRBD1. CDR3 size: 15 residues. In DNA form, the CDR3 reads TGTGCCAGCAGTTTCCCTAGGACAGGGAACTCTGAAGCTTTCTTT. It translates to CASSFPRTGNSEAFF.

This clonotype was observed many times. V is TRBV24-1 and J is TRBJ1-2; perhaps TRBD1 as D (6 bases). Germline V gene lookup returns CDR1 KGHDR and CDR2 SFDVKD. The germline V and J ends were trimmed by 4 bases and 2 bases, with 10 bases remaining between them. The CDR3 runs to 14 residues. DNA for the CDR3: TGTGCCACCAGTGAACCCGACAGGAACTATGGCTACACCTTC. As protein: CATSEPDRNYGYTF.

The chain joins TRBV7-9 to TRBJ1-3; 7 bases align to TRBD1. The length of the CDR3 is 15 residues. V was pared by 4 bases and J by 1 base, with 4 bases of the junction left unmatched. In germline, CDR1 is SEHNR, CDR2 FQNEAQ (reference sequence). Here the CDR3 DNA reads TGTGCCAGCAGCTATAGCAGGGGGTCTGGAAACACCATATATTTT. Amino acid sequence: CASSYSRGSGNTIYF.

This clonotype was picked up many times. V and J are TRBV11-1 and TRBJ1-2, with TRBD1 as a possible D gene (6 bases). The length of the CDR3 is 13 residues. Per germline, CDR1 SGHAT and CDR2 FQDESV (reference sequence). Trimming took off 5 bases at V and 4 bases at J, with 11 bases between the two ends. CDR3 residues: CASSTGQSYGYTF. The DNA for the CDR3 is TGTGCCAGCAGCACCGGACAGTCCTATGGCTACACCTTC.

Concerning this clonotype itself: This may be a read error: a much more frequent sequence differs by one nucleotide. The chain's CDR3 is CVSSRGQVINQPQHF. The CDR3 coding sequence is TGTGTCAGCAGCCGAGGACAGGTGATCAATCAGCCCCAGCATTTT. The rearrangement links TRBV12-3 or TRBV12-4 to TRBJ1-5; 7 bases line up with TRBD1. The CDR3 length is 15 residues.

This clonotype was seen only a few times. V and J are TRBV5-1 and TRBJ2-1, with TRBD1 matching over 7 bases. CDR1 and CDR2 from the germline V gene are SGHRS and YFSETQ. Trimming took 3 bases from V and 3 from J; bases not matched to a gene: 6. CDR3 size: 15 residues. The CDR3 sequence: CASSSGTAVYNEQFF. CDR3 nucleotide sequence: TGCGCCAGCAGCTCCGGGACAGCAGTCTACAATGAGCAGTTCTTC.

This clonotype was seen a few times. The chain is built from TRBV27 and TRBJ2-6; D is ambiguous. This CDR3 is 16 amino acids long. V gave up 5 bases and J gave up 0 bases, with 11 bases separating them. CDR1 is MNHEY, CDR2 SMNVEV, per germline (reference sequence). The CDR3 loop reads CASSPPTISGANVLTF. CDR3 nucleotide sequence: TGTGCCAGCAGTCCCCCAACGATCTCTGGGGCCAACGTCCTGACTTTC.

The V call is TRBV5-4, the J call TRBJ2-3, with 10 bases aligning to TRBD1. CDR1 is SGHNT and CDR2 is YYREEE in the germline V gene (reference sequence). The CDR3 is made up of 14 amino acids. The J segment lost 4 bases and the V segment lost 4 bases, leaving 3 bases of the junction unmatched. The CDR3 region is CASSGGQGPDTQYF. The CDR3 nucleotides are TGTGCCAGCAGCGGGGGACAGGGGCCAGATACGCAGTATTTT.

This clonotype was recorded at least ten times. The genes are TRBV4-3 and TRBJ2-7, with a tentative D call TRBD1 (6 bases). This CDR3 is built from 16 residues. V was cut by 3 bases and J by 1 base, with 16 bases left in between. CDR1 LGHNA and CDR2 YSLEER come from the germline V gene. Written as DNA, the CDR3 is TGCGCCAGCAGCCAGCTCGCCAGGACAGATTCCTACGAGCAGTACTTC. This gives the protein CASSQLARTDSYEQYF.

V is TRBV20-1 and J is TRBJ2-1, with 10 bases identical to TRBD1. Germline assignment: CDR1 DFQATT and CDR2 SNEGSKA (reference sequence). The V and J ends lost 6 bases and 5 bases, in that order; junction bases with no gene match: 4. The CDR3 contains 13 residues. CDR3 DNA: TGCAGTGCCGGACAGGGGGGCGACAATGAGCAGTTCTTC. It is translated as CSAGQGGDNEQFF.

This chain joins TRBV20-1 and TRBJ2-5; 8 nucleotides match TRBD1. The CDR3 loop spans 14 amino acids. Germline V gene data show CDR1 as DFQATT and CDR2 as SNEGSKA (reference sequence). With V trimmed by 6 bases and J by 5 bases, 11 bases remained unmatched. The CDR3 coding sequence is TGCAGTGCAAACGGACAGGGACGGAGGGAGACCCAGTACTTC. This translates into CSANGQGRRETQYF.

CDR3 protein: CASGSKNQPQHF. As DNA, the CDR3 is TGTGCCAGTGGATCCAAAAATCAGCCCCAGCATTTT. The V call is TRBV7-8, the J call TRBJ1-5; D ambiguous. Trimming removed 9 bases at V and 4 bases at J, with 10 bases between. CDR1 and CDR2 (germline): SGHVS, FQNEAQ. This CDR3 has 12 residues.

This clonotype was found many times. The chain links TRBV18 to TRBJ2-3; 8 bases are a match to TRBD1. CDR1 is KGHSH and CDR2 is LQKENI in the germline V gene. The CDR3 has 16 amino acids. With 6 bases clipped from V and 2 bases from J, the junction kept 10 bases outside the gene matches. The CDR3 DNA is TGTGCCAGCTCGGAAGCTCAGGGGGCCTACACAGATACGCAGTATTTT. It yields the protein CASSEAQGAYTDTQYF.

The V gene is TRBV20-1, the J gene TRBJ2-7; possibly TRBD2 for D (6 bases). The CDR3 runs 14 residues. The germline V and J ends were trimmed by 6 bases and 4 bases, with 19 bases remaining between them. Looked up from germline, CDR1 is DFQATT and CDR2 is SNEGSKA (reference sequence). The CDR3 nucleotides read TGCAGTGCCGTCGGCCGTGGGGGGAAGTACGAGCAGTACTTC. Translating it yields CSAVGRGGKYEQYF.

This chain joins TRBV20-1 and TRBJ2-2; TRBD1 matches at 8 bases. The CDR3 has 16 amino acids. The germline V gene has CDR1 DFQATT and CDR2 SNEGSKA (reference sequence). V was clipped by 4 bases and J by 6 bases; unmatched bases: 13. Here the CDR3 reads CSAKDVGQGGAGELFF. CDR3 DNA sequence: TGCAGTGCTAAAGATGTTGGACAGGGAGGTGCCGGGGAGCTGTTTTTT.

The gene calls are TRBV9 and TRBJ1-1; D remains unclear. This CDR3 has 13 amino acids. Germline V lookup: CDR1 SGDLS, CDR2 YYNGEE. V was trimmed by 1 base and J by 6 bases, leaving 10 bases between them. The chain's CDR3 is CASSVRAGSEAFF. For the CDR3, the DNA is TGTGCCAGCAGCGTAAGAGCGGGGTCTGAAGCTTTCTTT.

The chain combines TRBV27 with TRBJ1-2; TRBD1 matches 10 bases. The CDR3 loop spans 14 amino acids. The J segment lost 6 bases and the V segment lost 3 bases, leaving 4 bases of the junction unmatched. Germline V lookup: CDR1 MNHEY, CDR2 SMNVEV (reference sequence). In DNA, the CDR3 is TGTGCCAGCAGTTTGTTGACAGGGGGCGATGGCTACACCTTC. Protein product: CASSLLTGGDGYTF.

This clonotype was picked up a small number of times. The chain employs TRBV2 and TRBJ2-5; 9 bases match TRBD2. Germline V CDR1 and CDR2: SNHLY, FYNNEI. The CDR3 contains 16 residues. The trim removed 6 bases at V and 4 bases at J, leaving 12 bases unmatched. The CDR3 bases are TGTGCCAGCAGCCCCGGGGGTAGCGGGAGAGGAGAGACCCAGTACTTC. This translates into CASSPGGSGRGETQYF.

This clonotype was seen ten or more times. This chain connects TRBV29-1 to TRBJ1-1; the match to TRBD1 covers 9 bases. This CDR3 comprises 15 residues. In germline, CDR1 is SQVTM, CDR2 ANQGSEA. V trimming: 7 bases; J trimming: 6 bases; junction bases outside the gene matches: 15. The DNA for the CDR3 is TGCAGCGGGATCCCTTCCGGGACAGGGCATTCTGAAGCTTTCTTT. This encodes CSGIPSGTGHSEAFF.

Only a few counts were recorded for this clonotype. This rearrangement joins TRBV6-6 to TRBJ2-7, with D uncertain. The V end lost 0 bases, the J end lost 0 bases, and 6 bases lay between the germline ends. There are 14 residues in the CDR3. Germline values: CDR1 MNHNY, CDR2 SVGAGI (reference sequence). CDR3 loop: CASSYSADSYEQYF. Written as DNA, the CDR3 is TGTGCCAGCAGTTACTCCGCGGACTCCTACGAGCAGTACTTC.

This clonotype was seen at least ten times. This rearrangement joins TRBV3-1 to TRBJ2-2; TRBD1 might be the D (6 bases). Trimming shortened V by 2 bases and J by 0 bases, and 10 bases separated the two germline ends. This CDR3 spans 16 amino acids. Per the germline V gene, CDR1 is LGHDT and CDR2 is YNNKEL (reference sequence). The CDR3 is CASSQWDTTNTGELFF. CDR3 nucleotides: TGTGCCAGCAGCCAATGGGACACAACGAACACCGGGGAGCTGTTTTTT.

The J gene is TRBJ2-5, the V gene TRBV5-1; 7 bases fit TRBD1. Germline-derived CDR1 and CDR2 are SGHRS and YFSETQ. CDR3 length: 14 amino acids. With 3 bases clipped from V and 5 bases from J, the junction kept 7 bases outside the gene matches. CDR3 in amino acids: CASSSPQGSETQYF. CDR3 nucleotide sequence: TGCGCCAGCAGCTCACCACAGGGGAGTGAGACCCAGTACTTC.

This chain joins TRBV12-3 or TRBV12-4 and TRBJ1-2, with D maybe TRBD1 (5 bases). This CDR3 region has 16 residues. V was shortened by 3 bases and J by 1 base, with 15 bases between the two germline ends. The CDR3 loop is CASSLGEQVLNYGYTF. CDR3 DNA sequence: TGTGCCAGCAGTTTGGGGGAACAGGTGCTTAACTATGGCTACACCTTC.

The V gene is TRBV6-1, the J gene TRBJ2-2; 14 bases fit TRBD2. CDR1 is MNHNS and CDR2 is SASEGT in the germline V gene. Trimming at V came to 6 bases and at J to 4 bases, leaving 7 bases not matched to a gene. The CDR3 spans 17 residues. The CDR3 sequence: CASRTGTSGRSTGELFF. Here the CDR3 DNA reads TGTGCCAGCAGAACCGGGACTAGCGGGAGATCCACCGGGGAGCTGTTTTTT.

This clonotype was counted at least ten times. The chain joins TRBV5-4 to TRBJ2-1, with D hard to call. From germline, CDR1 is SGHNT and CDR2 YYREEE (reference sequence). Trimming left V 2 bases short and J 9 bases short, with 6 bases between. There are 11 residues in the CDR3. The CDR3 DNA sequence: TGTGCCAGCAGCTTAAGGGTTGAGCAGTTCTTC. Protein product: CASSLRVEQFF.

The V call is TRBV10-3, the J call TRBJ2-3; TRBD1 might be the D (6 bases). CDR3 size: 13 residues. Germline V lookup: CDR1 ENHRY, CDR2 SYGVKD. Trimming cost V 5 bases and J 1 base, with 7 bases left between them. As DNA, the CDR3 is TGTGCCATCAGTCCAGGGGGCACAGATACGCAGTATTTT. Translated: CAISPGGTDTQYF.